This TCR beta chain was captured in a study of technical replicates of blood from a handful of donors. Germline lookup yields CDR1 SGHTS and CDR2 YDEGEE. Trimming shortened V by 3 bases and J by 2 bases, and 14 bases separated the two germline ends. The CDR3 contains 15 residues. The protocol was immunoSEQ multiplex PCR, while the TCRdb copy is restricted to in-frame clones and leaves out a portion. This sample has about 66,000 clones; about 97% occur once, and the top ten carry more than 0.25%. This clonotype was sampled from a human donor in good health. The chain couples TRBV5-8 to TRBJ1-2, with unresolved D. The sample consisted of T cells isolated from PBMCs. CDR3 coding DNA: TGTGCCAGCAGCTCTCTACCGGGTCTAAACTATGGCTACACCTTC. It codes for CASSSLPGLNYGYTF.